This is a list of T cell receptor beta chains from one sample in a study of blood T cell repertoires in COVID-19. Method: immunoSEQ multiplex PCR; TCRdb's copy keeps in-frame clones and lacks some. The sample shows almost 250,000 clones, 86% of them seen only once. Sequencing was performed on peripheral blood. The receptor set was obtained from a woman aged 55-75 years who had recovered from COVID-19. Both conserved end residues are part of each CDR3. The order of the fields is clone size, D gene, J gene, V gene, CDR3 DNA, CDR3 protein. The D gene is left open where the match is weak. Part of the rows lack a size; the others show once, few, many or a class for expanded clones.

clone size: .
D gene: .
J gene: TRBJ2-3
V gene: TRBV5-1
CDR3 DNA: TGCGCCAGTCTACTGCACGATACGCAGTATTTT
CDR3 protein: CASLLHDTQYF

clone size: .
D gene: TRBD1
J gene: TRBJ2-2
V gene: TRBV7-6
CDR3 DNA: TGTGCCAGCAGTTTAGACAGGGGAAATACCGGGGAGCTGTTTTTT
CDR3 protein: CASSLDRGNTGELFF

clone size: .
D gene: TRBD1
J gene: TRBJ2-5
V gene: TRBV19
CDR3 DNA: TGTGCCAGTAGTAGGACAGGCCCACCCGAGACCCAGTACTTC
CDR3 protein: CASSRTGPPETQYF

clone size: .
D gene: .
J gene: TRBJ1-1
V gene: TRBV28
CDR3 DNA: TGTGCCAGCAGCCTGTCGTTGGGGGGAGCTTTCTTT
CDR3 protein: CASSLSLGGAFF

clone size: .
D gene: TRBD1
J gene: TRBJ1-6
V gene: TRBV10-3
CDR3 DNA: TGTGCCATCAGGACAGGGAATCAAGGATCACCCCTCCACTTT
CDR3 protein: CAIRTGNQGSPLHF

clone size: .
D gene: TRBD2
J gene: TRBJ2-5
V gene: TRBV11-2
CDR3 DNA: TGTGCCAGCAGCTCGCTTGGGCGGGGGGCCGGAGAGACCCAGTACTTC
CDR3 protein: CASSSLGRGAGETQYF

clone size: .
D gene: .
J gene: TRBJ1-6
V gene: TRBV7-2
CDR3 DNA: TGTGCCAGCAGCGTCGTAGGGGGCTATAATTCACCCCTCCACTTT
CDR3 protein: CASSVVGGYNSPLHF

clone size: .
D gene: .
J gene: TRBJ1-4
V gene: TRBV5-5
CDR3 DNA: TGTGCCAGCAAAGGGACTTTTTTAGGTGAAAAACTGTTTTTT
CDR3 protein: CASKGTFLGEKLFF

clone size: .
D gene: .
J gene: TRBJ2-5
V gene: TRBV11-2
CDR3 DNA: TGTGCCAGCAGCTTAAACAGGCAAGAGACCCAGTACTTC
CDR3 protein: CASSLNRQETQYF

clone size: once
D gene: TRBD2
J gene: TRBJ2-1
V gene: TRBV5-4
CDR3 DNA: TGTGCCAGCAGGCAGGGACTACTCAATGAGCAGTTCTTC
CDR3 protein: CASRQGLLNEQFF

clone size: once
D gene: .
J gene: TRBJ2-3
V gene: TRBV7-6
CDR3 DNA: TGTGCCAGCAGCTCCTTTAGCAATCAGCCCCAGTATTTT
CDR3 protein: CASSSFSNQPQYF

clone size: few
D gene: .
J gene: TRBJ1-6
V gene: TRBV5-4
CDR3 DNA: TGTGCCAGCAGCCAAAATACAGATCTCACTCTCCCCCTCCACTTT
CDR3 protein: CASSQNTDLTLPLHF

clone size: .
D gene: TRBD2
J gene: TRBJ2-5
V gene: TRBV19
CDR3 DNA: TGTGCCAGTAGTTCCTGGACTAGCGGAACCCAAGAGACCCAGTACTTC
CDR3 protein: CASSSWTSGTQETQYF

clone size: .
D gene: TRBD2
J gene: TRBJ2-3
V gene: TRBV5-4
CDR3 DNA: TGTGCCAGCAGCTTCAGCGGGGGGTTGGGAGATACGCAGTATTTT
CDR3 protein: CASSFSGGLGDTQYF

clone size: .
D gene: TRBD1
J gene: TRBJ1-4
V gene: TRBV9
CDR3 DNA: TGTGCCAGCAGCGGCGGGACAGGGGGCCTAGTTGAAAAACTGTTTTTT
CDR3 protein: CASSGGTGGLVEKLFF

clone size: .
D gene: TRBD1
J gene: TRBJ2-6
V gene: TRBV19
CDR3 DNA: TGTGCCAGTATCAACCTTCGGGACAGGGGAGTGGGGGCCAACGTCCTGACTTTC
CDR3 protein: CASINLRDRGVGANVLTF

clone size: once
D gene: TRBD1
J gene: TRBJ2-6
V gene: TRBV4-2
CDR3 DNA: TGTGCCAGCAGCCGCCGACAGGGACCTGGGGCCAACGTCCTGACTTTC
CDR3 protein: CASSRRQGPGANVLTF

clone size: once
D gene: TRBD1
J gene: TRBJ1-4
V gene: TRBV4-1
CDR3 DNA: TGCGCCAGCAGCCAAACTGACAGGGTACTGTTTTTT
CDR3 protein: CASSQTDRVLFF

clone size: .
D gene: .
J gene: TRBJ1-5
V gene: TRBV11-2
CDR3 DNA: TGTGCCAGCAGCTTAGATAACAGGGTTAGCAATCAGCCCCAGCATTTT
CDR3 protein: CASSLDNRVSNQPQHF

clone size: .
D gene: TRBD1
J gene: TRBJ2-7
V gene: TRBV5-1
CDR3 DNA: TGCGCCAGCAGCTTACAACAGGGGGTCGGCTACGAGCAGTACTTC
CDR3 protein: CASSLQQGVGYEQYF

clone size: .
D gene: .
J gene: TRBJ2-2
V gene: TRBV28
CDR3 DNA: TGTGCCAGCAGTTTACCGCGACAGTCCCACACCGGGGAGCTGTTTTTT
CDR3 protein: CASSLPRQSHTGELFF

clone size: .
D gene: TRBD2
J gene: TRBJ2-3
V gene: TRBV9
CDR3 DNA: TGTGCCAGCAGCTTTAGCGGGGTCACAGATACGCAGTATTTT
CDR3 protein: CASSFSGVTDTQYF

clone size: .
D gene: .
J gene: TRBJ1-1
V gene: TRBV7-9
CDR3 DNA: TGTGCCAGCAGCCAGGGGTACGCTGATGAAGCTTTCTTT
CDR3 protein: CASSQGYADEAFF

clone size: .
D gene: TRBD1
J gene: TRBJ2-3
V gene: TRBV19
CDR3 DNA: TGTGCCAGTAGTAATGCGGACAGGTTTCTGACGCAGTATTTT
CDR3 protein: CASSNADRFLTQYF

clone size: .
D gene: TRBD1
J gene: TRBJ1-2
V gene: TRBV6-5
CDR3 DNA: TGTGCCAGCAGTTACGTCGACAGGGGAAGTGGCTACACCTTC
CDR3 protein: CASSYVDRGSGYTF

clone size: .
D gene: .
J gene: TRBJ1-2
V gene: TRBV5-8
CDR3 DNA: TGTGCCAGCAGCTCTCCCCGGGATGCTAACTATGGCTACACCTTC
CDR3 protein: CASSSPRDANYGYTF

clone size: .
D gene: .
J gene: TRBJ1-1
V gene: TRBV18
CDR3 DNA: TGTGCCAGCTCACCCTGGGGGGGCGACCCTGAAGCTTTCTTT
CDR3 protein: CASSPWGGDPEAFF

clone size: few
D gene: .
J gene: TRBJ1-1
V gene: TRBV7-9
CDR3 DNA: TGTGCCAGCAGCGCTAGGACAGAGAACACTGAAGCTTTCTTT
CDR3 protein: CASSARTENTEAFF

clone size: once
D gene: .
J gene: TRBJ2-5
V gene: TRBV14
CDR3 DNA: TGTGCCAGCAGCCAAGCCTTGGGGCGGCCCGAGACCCAGTACTTC
CDR3 protein: CASSQALGRPETQYF

clone size: .
D gene: TRBD1
J gene: TRBJ1-6
V gene: TRBV27
CDR3 DNA: TGTGCCAGCAGTTTATTCACAGGGGGCGGTTCACCCCTCCACTTT
CDR3 protein: CASSLFTGGGSPLHF

clone size: .
D gene: .
J gene: TRBJ2-3
V gene: TRBV5-1
CDR3 DNA: TGCGCCAGCAGCATCTACACAGATACGCAGTATTTT
CDR3 protein: CASSIYTDTQYF

clone size: .
D gene: TRBD2
J gene: TRBJ2-3
V gene: TRBV4-2
CDR3 DNA: TGTGCCAGCAGCCTAGCCGGGACTAGCGGGGGGGTAGATACGCAGTATTTT
CDR3 protein: CASSLAGTSGGVDTQYF

clone size: .
D gene: .
J gene: TRBJ2-3
V gene: TRBV11-2
CDR3 DNA: TGTGCCAGCAACCTACCTCTGCGGCGAAATAGCACAGATACGCAGTATTTT
CDR3 protein: CASNLPLRRNSTDTQYF

clone size: .
D gene: TRBD1
J gene: TRBJ1-5
V gene: TRBV5-1
CDR3 DNA: TGCGCCAGCATTGTTGGTCGGGACAGGGTTTTTTCGGTGGATCAGCCCCAGCATTTT
CDR3 protein: CASIVGRDRVFSVDQPQHF

clone size: once
D gene: .
J gene: TRBJ1-2
V gene: TRBV4-2
CDR3 DNA: TGTGCCAGCAGCCAAGCTAATGGGGACTCTGGCTACACCTTC
CDR3 protein: CASSQANGDSGYTF

clone size: .
D gene: .
J gene: TRBJ1-2
V gene: TRBV21-1
CDR3 DNA: TGTGCCAGCAGCAAGGGGAACAAAGGGAGTGACTATGGCTACACCTTC
CDR3 protein: CASSKGNKGSDYGYTF

clone size: .
D gene: TRBD2
J gene: TRBJ2-5
V gene: TRBV7-2
CDR3 DNA: TGTGCCAGATCCCTAGCGGGGGGTGAAGAGACCCAGTACTTC
CDR3 protein: CARSLAGGEETQYF

clone size: .
D gene: TRBD1
J gene: TRBJ1-2
V gene: TRBV25-1
CDR3 DNA: TGTGCCAGTGCGACAGGGGGGGGTGGCTACACCTTC
CDR3 protein: CASATGGGGYTF